The entry that follows covers one TCR beta chain sequence. Measured with immunoSEQ multiplex PCR; TCRdb has only the in-frame clones, and not every one. Of around 56,000 clones in the sample, approximately 86% are singletons; the top ten hold around 0.38%. This record belongs to a study of T cell changes during pregnancy in multiple sclerosis. Germline V gene lookup returns CDR1 MNHEY and CDR2 SVGAGI. The CDR3 spans 14 residues. V was pared by 2 bases and J by 4 bases, with 11 bases between. V is TRBV6-5 and J is TRBJ1-1; D is ambiguous. Source: CD4+ T cells from peripheral blood mononuclear cells, taken in the third trimester of pregnancy. This TCR derives from a female donor with multiple sclerosis, enrolled in a pregnancy study. CDR3 loop: CASSYRGGSTEAFF. The DNA of the CDR3 is TGTGCCAGCAGTTACCGTGGAGGCAGCACTGAAGCTTTCTTT.